A selection of T cell receptor beta chains follows, all from one sample in a study of low-dose radiotherapy and immunotherapy resistance in tumors. TCRdb reanalysed the reads using MiXCR and keeps one entry per CDR3 protein. The sample records roughly 38,000 distinct CDR3 sequences, 20% being singletons. The source material was PBMCs, sampled after low-dose radiotherapy plus immunotherapy. The source of these receptors is a female donor with ovarian cancer. CDR3s include the opening cysteine and the closing phenylalanine or tryptophan. The D gene is left open where the match is weak. Not all rows give a size; the values are once, few, many and, for expanded clones, a class.

TRBV3-1	TRBJ1-2	.	.	TGTGCCAGCAGCGATGGACAACCAAGAGCTGGCTACACCTTC	CASSDGQPRAGYTF
TRBV9	TRBJ1-1	TRBD1	.	TGTGCCAGCAGCGGAAGGGACAGCCCCCGGGGGAACACTGAAGCTTTCTTT	CASSGRDSPRGNTEAFF
TRBV28	TRBJ2-7	.	many	TGTGCCAGCAGTCCTCCGATAAGCGCGACACCACGGCAGTACTTC	CASSPPISATPRQYF
TRBV20-1	TRBJ2-6	.	many	TGCAGTGCTAGTATGGGGCGCAAATCTCTATATTCTGGGGCCAACGTCCTGACTTTC	CSASMGRKSLYSGANVLTF
TRBV28	TRBJ2-7	TRBD2	medium-sized	TGTGCCATCGCCCCGGGACTACGATTCGCCTACGAGCAGTACTTC	CAIAPGLRFAYEQYF
TRBV30	TRBJ2-3	TRBD2	many	TGTGCCTGGAGCGGGACTAGCGGGGGGCCACTCGCGCAGTATTTT	CAWSGTSGGPLAQYF
TRBV28	TRBJ1-2	.	many	TGTGCCAGCTCCCAGCCGGGGGAGGGGTATGGCTACACCTTC	CASSQPGEGYGYTF
TRBV6-1	TRBJ2-5	.	many	TGTGCCAGCAGTGAGGACACCCCCGAAGAGACCCAGTACTTC	CASSEDTPEETQYF
TRBV7-9	TRBJ1-5	.	many	TGTGCCAGCAGCTTAGTTGGGGAGCATAGCAATCAGCCCCAGCATTTT	CASSLVGEHSNQPQHF
TRBV13	TRBJ2-1	TRBD2	many	TGTGCCAGCAGCTTCGGGGGAGGGAATGAGCAGTTCTTC	CASSFGGGNEQFF
TRBV29-1	TRBJ1-1	.	many	TGCAGCGTTGCACGGAACACTGAAGCTTTCTTT	CSVARNTEAFF
TRBV11-1	TRBJ2-5	TRBD2	many	TGTGCCAGCAGCCAAGCGGGGGGGTTGGAGACCCAGTACTTC	CASSQAGGLETQYF
TRBV11-2	TRBJ2-3	TRBD2	many	TGTGCCAGCAGCTTAGCCGGGGGGAGAGTAACAGATACGCAGTATTTT	CASSLAGGRVTDTQYF
TRBV13	TRBJ1-5	.	many	TGTGCCAGCAGTCTGGCGGGGGGGCAGCCCCAGCATTTT	CASSLAGGQPQHF
TRBV4-2	TRBJ2-7	.	many	TGTGCCAGCAGCCAAGAAGGAAAATCAACCTACGAGCAGTACTTC	CASSQEGKSTYEQYF
TRBV5-4	TRBJ2-3	.	many	TGTGCCAGCAGCTTGGAGGGCGGCTATACGCAGTATTTT	CASSLEGGYTQYF
TRBV20-1	TRBJ2-3	TRBD2	.	TGCAGTGCCCGGACTAGCGGTACGCAGTATTTT	CSARTSGTQYF
TRBV12-3/TRBV12-4	TRBJ1-2	.	many	TGTGCCAGCAGCAAAGGACCGGGACCGGGGGGCTACACCTTC	CASSKGPGPGGYTF
TRBV18	TRBJ2-2	.	few	TGTGCCAGCTCCCAGTGGGGGCACACCGGGGAGCTGTTTTTT	CASSQWGHTGELFF
TRBV28	TRBJ2-7	.	medium-sized	TGTGCCAGCAGTTTATTGACAGCCAGCTCCTACGAGCAGTACTTC	CASSLLTASSYEQYF
TRBV10-3	TRBJ2-2	.	.	TGTGCCATCGGACACAACACCGGGGAGCTGTTTTTT	CAIGHNTGELFF
TRBV7-9	TRBJ1-1	TRBD1	many	TGTGCCAGCAGCCAACAGGGGCGGAACACTGAAGCTTTCTTT	CASSQQGRNTEAFF
TRBV6-5	TRBJ1-4	TRBD1	many	TGTGCCAGCACCCGAGGACAGGGCCGTGGAAAACTGTTTTTT	CASTRGQGRGKLFF
TRBV4-1	TRBJ2-1	.	many	TGCGCCAGCAGCCCGGGAAAGAGCTCCTACAATGAGCAGTTCTTC	CASSPGKSSYNEQFF
TRBV6-5	TRBJ2-3	TRBD2	.	TGTGCCAGCAGTTCCGGGACTACTCTAGGAGATACGCAGTATTTT	CASSSGTTLGDTQYF
TRBV4-1	TRBJ1-4	.	many	TGCGCCAGCAGCCATTTTCGGGGGGACGAGGAAAAACTGTTTTTT	CASSHFRGDEEKLFF
TRBV28	TRBJ1-1	.	.	TGTGCCAGCAGGGAGACGGGGGGCACTGAAGCTTTCTTT	CASRETGGTEAFF
TRBV11-2	TRBJ2-1	TRBD2	many	TGTGCCAGCAGCTGGGACTACCTTATTCAAAATGAGCAGTTCTTC	CASSWDYLIQNEQFF
TRBV20-1	TRBJ1-2	.	many	TGCAGTGCTAGAGATGGGAGTAACTATGGCTACACCTTC	CSARDGSNYGYTF
TRBV9	TRBJ2-4	TRBD1	many	TGTGCCAGCAGCGCCCACCGGGACAGGGCAGCCAAAAACATTCAGTACTTC	CASSAHRDRAAKNIQYF
TRBV5-4	TRBJ2-1	.	medium-sized	TGTGCCAGCACCTTGGGGTTTCGTAGCTCCTACAATGAGCAGTTCTTC	CASTLGFRSSYNEQFF
TRBV4-2	TRBJ2-3	.	.	TGTGCCAGCAGCCAAGATCGAACGGGAACGGCAGATACGCAGTATTTT	CASSQDRTGTADTQYF
TRBV6-6	TRBJ2-3	.	many	TGTGCCAGCACCCACCTTACCCGGGTTACCACAGATACGCAGTATTTT	CASTHLTRVTTDTQYF
TRBV15	TRBJ1-1	.	many	TGTGCCACCAGCAGAGATTGGGACGGCACTGAAGCTTTCTTT	CATSRDWDGTEAFF
TRBV6-2/TRBV6-3	TRBJ2-5	TRBD2	many	TGTGCCAGCAGTTACTCGCCTAGCGGCCAAGAGACCCAGTACTTC	CASSYSPSGQETQYF
TRBV29-1	TRBJ2-7	.	many	TGCAGCGTTGCCGGGGACTACGAGCAGTACTTC	CSVAGDYEQYF
TRBV20-1	TRBJ2-7	.	many	TGCAGTGCTAGAATAATCGGACAGCCGGCCTACGAGCAGTACTTC	CSARIIGQPAYEQYF
TRBV10-3	TRBJ1-1	.	many	TGTGCCATCAGCCCGGGGGGGGGATACACTGAAGCTTTCTTT	CAISPGGGYTEAFF
TRBV15	TRBJ2-7	TRBD1	many	TGTGCCACCAGCAGCGGGACAGACCTCTACGAGCAGTACTTC	CATSSGTDLYEQYF
TRBV6-6	TRBJ1-5	TRBD1	many	TGTGCCAGCAGTCGTTCCGACCGGGACAGCCATCAGCCCCAGCATTTT	CASSRSDRDSHQPQHF
TRBV6-1	TRBJ1-2	.	many	TGTGCCAGCAGTGAAGCTTGGGGGGCTAACTATGGCTACACCTTC	CASSEAWGANYGYTF
TRBV4-1	TRBJ2-7	TRBD1	many	TGCGCCAGCAGCCATCTTCCGGGACAGGGCTACGAGCAGTACTTC	CASSHLPGQGYEQYF
TRBV27	TRBJ2-3	.	many	TGTGCCAGCAGTTGGTTTGAGGGAGCCGATACGCAGTATTTT	CASSWFEGADTQYF
TRBV25-1	TRBJ1-1	.	many	TGTGCCAGCAGTGACCTCAGGAGTACTGAAGCTTTCTTT	CASSDLRSTEAFF
TRBV5-5	TRBJ1-1	TRBD1	many	TGTGCCAGCAGCCGACAGGGTTCTGGGAACACTGAAGCTTTCTTT	CASSRQGSGNTEAFF
TRBV28	TRBJ1-6	TRBD1	many	TGTGCCAGCGGCACGGGACAGGGGATCAATTCACCCCTCCACTTT	CASGTGQGINSPLHF
TRBV18	TRBJ2-7	.	.	TGTGCCAGCTCACCAGGGACACGCCAAGCCTACGAGCAGTACTTC	CASSPGTRQAYEQYF
TRBV6-7	TRBJ2-1	.	many	TGTGCCAGCATCCCGGGGCGGGGACATGAAGATGAGCAGTTCTTC	CASIPGRGHEDEQFF
TRBV25-1	TRBJ1-2	.	many	TGTGCCAGCAGTGTAGGCCATGGCTACACCTTC	CASSVGHGYTF
TRBV20-1	TRBJ2-1	.	many	TGCAGTGCTAGAGTAGCGGTAGTCTACAATGAGCAGTTCTTC	CSARVAVVYNEQFF
TRBV27	TRBJ2-7	.	many	TGTGCCAGCAAGGACCATTCCCAATACGAGCAGTACTTC	CASKDHSQYEQYF
TRBV20-1	TRBJ2-7	TRBD1	many	TGCAGTGCTAGCCGAATGTCGCAGGGGGCGGGCGAGCAGTACTTC	CSASRMSQGAGEQYF
TRBV7-9	TRBJ2-5	.	many	TGTGCCAGCAGCTTAGGACAGAAGAACGAAGAGACCCAGTACTTC	CASSLGQKNEETQYF
TRBV29-1	TRBJ2-3	.	.	TGCAGCGTTGACAGAGGCACAGATACGCAGTATTTT	CSVDRGTDTQYF
TRBV23-1	TRBJ1-1	TRBD1	many	TGCGCCAGCAGTCAACCCCCGGACAGGGACACTGAAGCTTTCTTT	CASSQPPDRDTEAFF
TRBV12-3/TRBV12-4	TRBJ2-3	TRBD2	many	TGTGCCAGCAGTTTAAGAGCGGGGGGCCGCGGAGATACGCAGTATTTT	CASSLRAGGRGDTQYF